These 31 T cell receptor beta chains were sequenced from one sample in a study of radiation and T cells in renal cell carcinoma. As to time point: baseline pretreatment blood. Treatment reported: 15 Gy SBRT to primary tumor, nephrectomy 4 weeks later. Clones were sequenced by immunoSEQ multiplex PCR, and TCRdb holds only the in-frame ones, with some missing. The profile shows some 95,000 clones, 75% to 90% of them singletons. The input for sequencing was blood, taken from a patient whose treatment included radiotherapy and nephrectomy. These receptors came from a man aged 50-60 years with renal cell carcinoma.

The V call is TRBV7-9, the J call TRBJ2-7; D is possibly TRBD1 or TRBD2 (5 bases each). Deletions cut 7 bases from V and 5 bases from J, with 21 bases between. Germline V gene data show CDR1 as SEHNR and CDR2 as FQNEAQ (reference sequence). The CDR3 is 15 residues long. CDR3 DNA: TGTGCCAGCAAACCACGCCGGGGCTTCTTAAACGAGCAGTACTTC. It translates to CASKPRRGFLNEQYF.

The chain joins TRBV5-5 to TRBJ1-3; no definite D call. V shed 0 bases and J shed 0 bases, with 4 bases lying between them. The CDR3 spans 14 residues. The germline CDR1 and CDR2 sequences are SGHKS and YYEKEE (reference sequence). CDR3: CASSLGSSGNTIYF. The CDR3, as DNA: TGTGCCAGCAGCTTGGGTAGCTCTGGAAACACCATATATTTT.

Worth noting for this clone: It may be a read error: a sequence one base away is much more abundant. Other DNA sequences within the sample encode an identical CDR3. The V gene is TRBV27, the J gene TRBJ1-2; TRBD1 matches at 8 bases. The V gene's germline CDR1 is MNHEY and CDR2 SMNVEV (reference sequence). The CDR3 is 12 amino acids. Trimming at V came to 6 bases and at J to 4 bases, leaving 1 base not matched to a gene. In DNA, the CDR3 is TGTGCCAGCAGGACAGGGGCCTATGGCTACACCTTC. It specifies CASRTGAYGYTF.

This chain joins TRBV9 and TRBJ1-2; D gene unclear. The germline V gene encodes CDR1 SGDLS and CDR2 YYNGEE. The CDR3 length is 15 residues. The ends were cut back, 0 bases at V and 4 bases at J, with 13 bases in the middle. CDR3 amino acids: CASSVASGRGYGYTF. For the CDR3, the DNA is TGTGCCAGCAGCGTAGCTTCAGGTCGGGGCTATGGCTACACCTTC. Using reference TRBV9 and TRBJ1-2 for the parts outside the CDR3, the full variable domain is DSGVTQTPKHLITATGQRVTLRCSPRSGDLSVYWYQQSLDQGLQFLIQYYNGEERAKGNILERFSAQQFPDLHSELNLSSLELGDSALYFCASSVASGRGYGYTFGSGTRLTVV.

V usage is TRBV6-4 and J usage is TRBJ1-1; D may be TRBD1 (5 bases). The CDR3 loop spans 13 amino acids. V shed 6 bases and J shed 6 bases, with 14 bases lying between them. Germline V CDR1 and CDR2: MRHNA, SNTAGT. CDR3 nucleotide sequence: TGTGCCAGCAGCCTCCTAGGGGTGGCTGAAGCTTTCTTT. Encoded protein: CASSLLGVAEAFF.

In its sample, this clone was seen a few times. The chain combines TRBV30 with TRBJ1-1, with D tentatively TRBD1 (5 bases). Germline CDR1 GTSNPN, CDR2 SVGIG (reference sequence). The CDR3 has 13 residues. The V and J ends lost 5 bases and 4 bases respectively, with 14 bases between them. The CDR3 DNA is TGTGCCTGGGTCCAGGGCCCCAGCACTGAAGCTTTCTTT. This codes for CAWVQGPSTEAFF.

The CDR3: CASSLGQGGELFF. CDR3 DNA sequence: TGCGCCAGCAGCTTGGGACAGGGTGGGGAGCTGTTTTTT. This chain links TRBV5-1 with TRBJ2-2; TRBD1 aligns across 7 bases. Germline trimming cut 0 bases from V and 8 bases from J; bases unmatched to any gene: 1. This CDR3 comprises 13 residues. CDR1 and CDR2 (germline): SGHRS, YFSETQ.

The rearrangement uses TRBV28 and TRBJ1-1; D uncertain. V lost 7 bases to trimming and J lost 0 bases, with 15 bases between them. CDR3 size: 15 residues. Per the germline V gene, CDR1 is MDHEN and CDR2 is SYDVKM. The CDR3 reads CASTDPRSLNTEAFF. CDR3 bases: TGTGCCAGCACCGATCCCCGGTCCCTGAACACTGAAGCTTTCTTT.

The CDR3 reads CASSPEGDPDTQYF. In nucleotides, the CDR3 is TGTGCCAGCAGCCCTGAGGGAGACCCAGATACGCAGTATTTT. The chain links TRBV25-1 to TRBJ2-3; TRBD2 is a possible D gene (5 bases). The V end lost 6 bases, the J end lost 4 bases, and 14 bases lay between the germline ends. CDR3 length equals 14 residues. Germline CDR1 is MGHDK and CDR2 is SYGVNS.

The chain couples TRBV5-5 to TRBJ1-1; a possible D gene is TRBD1 (5 bases). Trimming cost V 4 bases and J 0 bases, with 16 bases left between them. Germline loops: CDR1 SGHKS, CDR2 YYEKEE (reference sequence). The CDR3 has 16 amino acids. DNA for the CDR3: TGTGCCAGCAGCCAAATACCGCGGACAATGAACACTGAAGCTTTCTTT. Amino acids: CASSQIPRTMNTEAFF.

The chain employs TRBV9 and TRBJ2-3; 7 bases agree with TRBD2. This CDR3 region has 14 residues. Germline trimming cut 2 bases from V and 4 bases from J; bases unmatched to any gene: 4. Germline CDR1 and CDR2: SGDLS and YYNGEE. Here the CDR3 reads CASSVSGVPDTQYF. Here the CDR3 DNA reads TGTGCCAGCAGCGTCAGCGGGGTGCCAGATACGCAGTATTTT.

This clone was observed once. V is TRBV15 and J is TRBJ2-7; the D gene could be TRBD1 or TRBD2 (6 bases each). This CDR3 spans 14 amino acids. Trimming removed 0 bases from V and 4 bases from J, with 10 bases in between. CDR1 is LNHNV, CDR2 YYDKDF, per germline (reference sequence). The CDR3 DNA sequence: TGTGCCACCAGCAGAGAGAAGGGGGGTTACGAGCAGTACTTC. Its translation is CATSREKGGYEQYF.

The chain couples TRBV4-3 to TRBJ2-3; D possibly corresponds to TRBD1 (7 bases). The CDR3 length is 16 residues. The V and J ends lost 3 bases and 1 base respectively, with 14 bases between them. Germline CDR1 LGHNA, CDR2 YSLEER. The DNA of the CDR3 is TGCGCCAGCAGCCATTACAGGGGAGGTGGCACAGATACGCAGTATTTT. Its translation: CASSHYRGGGTDTQYF.

The J gene is TRBJ2-5, the V gene TRBV6-5, with 8 bases that match TRBD2. This CDR3 contains 15 residues. The V gene's germline CDR1 is MNHEY and CDR2 SVGAGI. The J segment lost 1 base and the V segment lost 6 bases, leaving 7 bases of the junction unmatched. DNA for the CDR3: TGTGCCAGCAGGTTAGCGGGAAGCATCCAAGAGACCCAGTACTTC. Translated: CASRLAGSIQETQYF.

This chain links TRBV6-1 with TRBJ2-5; 8 bases are a match to TRBD1. J lost 1 base, V lost 10 bases, and 11 bases had no gene match. From germline, CDR1 is MNHNS and CDR2 SASEGT. The CDR3 length is 15 residues. The CDR3 sequence is CATTRGQVVQETQYF. In DNA, the CDR3 is TGTGCCACTACGAGGGGACAGGTCGTCCAAGAGACCCAGTACTTC.

V usage is TRBV6-6 and J usage is TRBJ1-2; 7 nucleotides line up with TRBD1. The CDR3 has 15 residues. Germline CDR1 reads MNHNY; CDR2 reads SVGAGI (reference sequence). The J segment lost 7 bases and the V segment lost 2 bases, leaving 10 bases of the junction unmatched. CDR3: CASSYNEQGSGGYTF. In nucleotides, the CDR3 is TGTGCCAGCAGTTACAATGAACAGGGGTCGGGTGGCTACACCTTC.

The chain links TRBV6-5 to TRBJ1-3, with D perhaps TRBD1 (6 bases). V gave up 0 bases and J gave up 4 bases, with 13 bases separating them. The CDR3 totals 16 residues. Germline-derived CDR1 and CDR2 are MNHEY and SVGAGI. This chain's CDR3 is CASSYSGDNLGNTIYF. The CDR3 DNA reads TGTGCCAGCAGTTACTCGGGGGACAATCTCGGAAACACCATATATTTT.

This chain's CDR3 is CARSPRGVQPQHF. In DNA form, the CDR3 reads TGTGCCAGAAGCCCGCGGGGGGTTCAGCCCCAGCATTTT. The V and J genes are TRBV5-3 and TRBJ1-5, with a weak D call TRBD1 (5 bases). TRBV5-3 is flagged as an ORF with uncertain function. The CDR3 extends over 13 amino acids. V was pared by 4 bases and J by 6 bases, with 11 bases between.

A word on this clone: Different DNA sequences within this sample yield the same CDR3. The chain links TRBV9 to TRBJ2-3; no definite D call. Germline-derived CDR1 and CDR2 are SGDLS and YYNGEE. The CDR3 has 14 amino acids. Trimming removed 4 bases from V and 5 bases from J, with 14 bases in between. The DNA of the CDR3 is TGTGCCAGCAGCCCACGAACGGGTGAAGATACGCAGTATTTT. It codes for CASSPRTGEDTQYF. The whole variable domain, remainder taken from reference TRBV9 and TRBJ2-3, is DSGVTQTPKHLITATGQRVTLRCSPRSGDLSVYWYQQSLDQGLQFLIQYYNGEERAKGNILERFSAQQFPDLHSELNLSSLELGDSALYFCASSPRTGEDTQYFGPGTRLTVL.

V is TRBV7-9 and J is TRBJ2-1; D is unresolved. Germline CDR1 and CDR2: SEHNR and FQNEAQ (reference sequence). V was clipped by 4 bases and J by 6 bases, with 13 bases between them. The CDR3 is 14 residues long. CDR3 protein: CASSSAPRSNEQFF. The CDR3 nucleotides are TGTGCCAGCAGCTCCGCCCCCAGGTCCAATGAGCAGTTCTTC.

The CDR3 DNA follows: TGTGCCAGCAGACCCACAATCGGCACGGGGGAGCAGTACTTC. Protein: CASRPTIGTGEQYF. The chain carries TRBV27 and TRBJ2-7; possibly TRBD2 for D (5 bases). The CDR3 runs 14 residues. V was shortened by 6 bases and J by 7 bases, with 19 bases between the two germline ends. The germline CDR1 and CDR2 sequences are MNHEY and SMNVEV (reference sequence).

J is TRBJ2-7 and V is TRBV5-1; 12 nucleotides align to TRBD2. The CDR3 covers 16 residues. The V gene end was trimmed by 1 base and the J gene end by 5 bases; junction bases not matched to a gene: 7. Germline CDR1 and CDR2: SGHRS and YFSETQ. The CDR3 DNA sequence: TGCGCCAGCAGCTTGTCACTAGCGGGAGGATCGGACGAGCAGTACTTC. Its translation is CASSLSLAGGSDEQYF.

This clone was seen a single time. The V call is TRBV5-1, the J call TRBJ2-7; D remains unclear. CDR3 length: 12 amino acids. The V gene lost 0 bases and the J gene lost 2 bases, with 3 bases spanning the gap. Germline-derived CDR1 and CDR2 are SGHRS and YFSETQ. CDR3 loop: CASSLGTYEQYF. CDR3 in DNA: TGCGCCAGCAGCTTGGGGACCTACGAGCAGTACTTC.

The chain combines TRBV5-4 with TRBJ2-3; D is unclear. V dropped 0 bases and J dropped 0 bases, with 8 bases sitting between them. Germline V CDR1 and CDR2: SGHNT, YYREEE (reference sequence). The CDR3 is 15 amino acids. The CDR3 is CASSLGDISTDTQYF. The CDR3 DNA follows: TGTGCCAGCAGCTTGGGAGACATAAGCACAGATACGCAGTATTTT. Filled out from reference TRBV5-4 and TRBJ2-3, the complete variable domain reads ETGVTQSPTHLIKTRGQQVTLRCSSQSGHNTVSWYQQALGQGPQFIFQYYREEENGRGNFPPRFSGLQFPNYSSELNVNALELDDSALYLCASSLGDISTDTQYFGPGTRLTVL.

This sequence joins TRBV28 and TRBJ2-7; 8 bases match TRBD1. The V gene's germline CDR1 is MDHEN and CDR2 SYDVKM. The CDR3 runs 14 residues. The V segment lost 4 bases and the J segment 3 bases; nucleotides outside the gene matches: 5. The CDR3 region is CASSSTGVFYEQYF. CDR3 nucleotide sequence: TGTGCCAGCAGTTCGACAGGGGTTTTCTACGAGCAGTACTTC.

The gene calls are TRBV5-1 and TRBJ2-3; 7 bases match TRBD1. Germline V gene lookup returns CDR1 SGHRS and CDR2 YFSETQ. The CDR3 covers 14 residues. V lost 4 bases, J lost 4 bases, and 6 bases stayed unmatched. The CDR3 DNA reads as TGCGCCAGCAGCAACCCGCAGGGGGCAGATACGCAGTATTTT. It codes for CASSNPQGADTQYF.

This rearrangement joins TRBV28 to TRBJ2-5, with D possibly matching TRBD2 (6 bases). Trimming stripped 4 bases from V and 4 bases from J, with 25 bases between. The germline CDR1 and CDR2 sequences are MDHEN and SYDVKM. This CDR3 has 18 amino acids. The CDR3 reads CASSSPYWDSGYGETQYF. The DNA for the CDR3 is TGTGCCAGCAGTTCGCCGTATTGGGATAGCGGCTACGGAGAGACCCAGTACTTC.

The CDR3 here is CAWSSQLDSPLHF. In DNA form, the CDR3 reads TGTGCCTGGAGTAGCCAGCTCGATTCACCCCTCCACTTT. The genes are TRBV30 and TRBJ1-6; no firm D call. The CDR3 length is 13 residues. Trimming pared 2 bases from V and 8 bases from J, leaving 10 bases between. Germline CDR1 reads GTSNPN; CDR2 reads SVGIG (reference sequence).

The V call is TRBV19, the J call TRBJ1-1, with TRBD1 as a possible D gene (5 bases). Germline V lookup: CDR1 LNHDA, CDR2 SQIVND (reference sequence). V was trimmed by 5 bases and J by 3 bases, leaving 13 bases between them. CDR3 length: 14 amino acids. CDR3 region: CASSLWGGDTEAFF. In DNA, the CDR3 is TGTGCCAGTAGTCTCTGGGGGGGGGACACTGAAGCTTTCTTT. The whole variable domain, remainder taken from reference TRBV19 and TRBJ1-1, is DGGITQSPKYLFRKEGQNVTLSCEQNLNHDAMYWYRQDPGQGLRLIYYSQIVNDFQKGDIAEGYSVSREKKESFPLTVTSAQKNPTAFYLCASSLWGGDTEAFFGQGTRLTVV.

The chain joins TRBV5-4 to TRBJ2-2; 8 bases align to TRBD1. The V segment lost 4 bases and the J segment 1 base; nucleotides outside the gene matches: 6. Germline CDR1 is SGHNT and CDR2 is YYREEE (reference sequence). The CDR3 has 16 residues. CDR3 bases: TGTGCCAGCAGCACCTGGACAGGGCGGAACACCGGGGAGCTGTTTTTT. Translating gives CASSTWTGRNTGELFF.

The chain has TRBV2 and TRBJ1-2; no clear D gene. The germline V gene has CDR1 SNHLY and CDR2 FYNNEI. Trimming cost V 4 bases and J 5 bases, with 11 bases left between them. The CDR3 sequence is 13 residues long. CDR3 protein: CASSVGRAYGYTF. Written as DNA, the CDR3 is TGTGCCAGCAGTGTCGGACGTGCGTATGGCTACACCTTC.